This T cell receptor (beta chain) was profiled in a study of T cell responses to AZD1222 COVID-19 vaccine. General observations from the study: Of the AZD1222 recipients, only six were seropositive at baseline.

Remarks on this clone: Its target is unknown. Germline is not matched at one junction end, which may reflect a read error.

This CDR3 is 17 amino acids long. Germline V gene sequence: CDR1 ENHRY, CDR2 SYGVKD. Profiling relied on immunoSEQ multiplex PCR, and the TCRdb table lists in-frame clones only, not all of them. Among around 180,000 clones, about nine tenths were seen once, and the ten largest hold around 2.9%. The chain joins TRBV10-3 to TRBJ2-5; 13 bases agree with TRBD2. The clonotype was recovered from an adult in good health. This specimen was peripheral blood, taken on day 0 of MenACWY control vaccination. The CDR3 nucleotides read TGCGCCATCAGTGCCCGTGGACTAGCGGGGGACCACGAGACCCAGTACTTC. Protein: CAISARGLAGDHETQYF.